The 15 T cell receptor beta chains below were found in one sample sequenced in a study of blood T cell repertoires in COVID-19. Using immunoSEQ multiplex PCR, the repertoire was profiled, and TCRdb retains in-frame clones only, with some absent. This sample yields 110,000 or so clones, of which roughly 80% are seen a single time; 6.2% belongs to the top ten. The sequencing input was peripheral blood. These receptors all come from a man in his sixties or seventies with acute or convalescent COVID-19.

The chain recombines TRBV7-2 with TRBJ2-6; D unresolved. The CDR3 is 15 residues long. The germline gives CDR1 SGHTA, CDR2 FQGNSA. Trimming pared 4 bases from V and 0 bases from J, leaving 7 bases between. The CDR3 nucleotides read TGTGCCAGCAGCTCTCTAGTCTCTGGGGCCAACGTCCTGACTTTC. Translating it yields CASSSLVSGANVLTF.

CDR3 sequence: CATSGASSEKLFF. CDR3 coding DNA: TGTGCCACTTCAGGGGCCTCCTCAGAAAAACTGTTTTTT. This chain uses TRBV10-3 with TRBJ1-4, with D perhaps TRBD1 (6 bases). The CDR3 totals 13 residues. V dropped 10 bases and J dropped 8 bases, with 17 bases sitting between them. Germline CDR1 reads ENHRY; CDR2 reads SYGVKD.

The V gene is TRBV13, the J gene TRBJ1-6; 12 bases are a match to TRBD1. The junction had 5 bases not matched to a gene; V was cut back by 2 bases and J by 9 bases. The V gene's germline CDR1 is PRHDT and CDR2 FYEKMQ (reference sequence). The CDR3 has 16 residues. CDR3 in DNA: TGTGCCAGCAGCTTAAGGGACAGGGGGCGTGGTTCACCCCTCCACTTT. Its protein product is CASSLRDRGRGSPLHF.

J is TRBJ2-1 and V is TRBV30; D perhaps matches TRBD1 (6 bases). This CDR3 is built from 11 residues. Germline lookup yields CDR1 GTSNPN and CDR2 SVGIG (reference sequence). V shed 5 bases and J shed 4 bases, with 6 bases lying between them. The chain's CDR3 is CAWQGYNEQFF. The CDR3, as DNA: TGTGCCTGGCAGGGGTACAATGAGCAGTTCTTC.

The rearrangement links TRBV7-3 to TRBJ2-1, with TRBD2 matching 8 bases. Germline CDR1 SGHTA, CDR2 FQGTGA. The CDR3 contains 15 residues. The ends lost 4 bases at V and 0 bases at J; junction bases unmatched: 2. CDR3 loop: CASSSGRASYNEQFF. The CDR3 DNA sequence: TGTGCCAGCAGCTCCGGGAGGGCCTCCTACAATGAGCAGTTCTTC.

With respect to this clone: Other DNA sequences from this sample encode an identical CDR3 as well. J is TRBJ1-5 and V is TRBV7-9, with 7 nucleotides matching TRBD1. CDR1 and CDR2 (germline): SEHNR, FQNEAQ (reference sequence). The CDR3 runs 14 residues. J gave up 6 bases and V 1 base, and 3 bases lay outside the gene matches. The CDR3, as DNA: TGTGCCAGCAGCTTAGGACAGGGAGGTCAGCCCCAGCATTTT. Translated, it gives CASSLGQGGQPQHF.

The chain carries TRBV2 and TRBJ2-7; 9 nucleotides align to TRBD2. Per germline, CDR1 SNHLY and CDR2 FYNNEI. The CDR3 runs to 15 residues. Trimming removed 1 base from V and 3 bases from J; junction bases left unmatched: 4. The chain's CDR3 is CASSEVLAGYYEQYF. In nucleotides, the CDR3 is TGTGCCAGCAGTGAAGTCCTAGCGGGATACTACGAGCAGTACTTC.

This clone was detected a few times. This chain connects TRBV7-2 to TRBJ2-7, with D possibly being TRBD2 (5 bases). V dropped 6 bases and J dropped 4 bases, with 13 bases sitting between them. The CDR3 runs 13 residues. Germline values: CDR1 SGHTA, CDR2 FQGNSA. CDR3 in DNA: TGTGCCAGCAGTTCCCGAGGGCTGTACGAGCAGTACTTC. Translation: CASSSRGLYEQYF.

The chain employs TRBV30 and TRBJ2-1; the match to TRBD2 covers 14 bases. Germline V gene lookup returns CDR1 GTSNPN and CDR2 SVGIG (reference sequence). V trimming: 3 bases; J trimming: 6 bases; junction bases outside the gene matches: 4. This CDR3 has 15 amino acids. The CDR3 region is CAWSPGLAGVNEQFF. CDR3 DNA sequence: TGTGCCTGGAGCCCGGGACTAGCGGGGGTCAATGAGCAGTTCTTC.

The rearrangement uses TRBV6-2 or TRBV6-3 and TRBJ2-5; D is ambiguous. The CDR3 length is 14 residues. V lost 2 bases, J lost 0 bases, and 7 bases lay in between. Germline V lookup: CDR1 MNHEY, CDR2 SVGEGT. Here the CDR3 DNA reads TGTGCCAGCAGTTACGGTCAGTACCAAGAGACCCAGTACTTC. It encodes CASSYGQYQETQYF.

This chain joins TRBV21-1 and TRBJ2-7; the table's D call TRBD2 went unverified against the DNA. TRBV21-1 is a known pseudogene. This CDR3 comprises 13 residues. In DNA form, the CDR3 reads TGTGCCAGCAGCCCTCTAACCCCATACGAGCAGTACTTC. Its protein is CASSPLTPYEQYF.

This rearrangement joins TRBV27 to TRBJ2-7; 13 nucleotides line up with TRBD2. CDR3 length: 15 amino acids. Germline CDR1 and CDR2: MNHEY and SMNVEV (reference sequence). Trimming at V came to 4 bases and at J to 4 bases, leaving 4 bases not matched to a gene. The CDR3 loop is CASSSGTSGVYEQYF. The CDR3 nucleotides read TGTGCCAGCAGTTCAGGGACTAGCGGGGTTTACGAGCAGTACTTC.

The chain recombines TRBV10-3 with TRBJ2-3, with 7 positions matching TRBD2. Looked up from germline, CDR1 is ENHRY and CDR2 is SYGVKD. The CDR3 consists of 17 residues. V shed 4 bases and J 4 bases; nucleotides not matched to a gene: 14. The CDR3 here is CAISVASGGGFADTQYF. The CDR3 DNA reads TGTGCCATCAGTGTGGCTAGCGGAGGAGGGTTTGCAGATACGCAGTATTTT.

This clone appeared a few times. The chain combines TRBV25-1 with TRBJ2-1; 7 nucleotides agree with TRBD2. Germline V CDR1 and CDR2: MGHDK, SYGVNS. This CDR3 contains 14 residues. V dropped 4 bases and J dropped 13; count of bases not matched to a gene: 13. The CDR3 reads CASSGWTRRANQFF. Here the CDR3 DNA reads TGTGCCAGCAGTGGATGGACTAGGAGGGCCAACCAGTTCTTC.

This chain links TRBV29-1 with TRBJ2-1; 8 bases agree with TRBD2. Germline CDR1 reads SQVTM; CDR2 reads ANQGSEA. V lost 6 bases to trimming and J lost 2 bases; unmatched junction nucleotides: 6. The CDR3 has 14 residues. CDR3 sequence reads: CSVVTSVAYNEQFF. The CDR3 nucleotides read TGCAGCGTCGTGACTAGCGTGGCCTACAATGAGCAGTTCTTC.